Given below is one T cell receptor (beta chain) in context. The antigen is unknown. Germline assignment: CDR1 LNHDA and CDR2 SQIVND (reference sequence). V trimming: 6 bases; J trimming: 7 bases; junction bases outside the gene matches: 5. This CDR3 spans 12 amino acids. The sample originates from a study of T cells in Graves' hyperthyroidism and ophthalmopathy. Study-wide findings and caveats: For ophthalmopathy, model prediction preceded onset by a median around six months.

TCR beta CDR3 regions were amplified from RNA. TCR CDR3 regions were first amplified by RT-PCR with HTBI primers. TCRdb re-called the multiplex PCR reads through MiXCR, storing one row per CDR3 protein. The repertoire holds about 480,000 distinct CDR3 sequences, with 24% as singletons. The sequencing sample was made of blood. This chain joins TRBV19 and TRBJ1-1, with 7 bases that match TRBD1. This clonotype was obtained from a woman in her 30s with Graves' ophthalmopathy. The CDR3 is CASRAGQHEAFF. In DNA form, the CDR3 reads TGTGCCAGTAGGGCGGGACAGCATGAAGCTTTCTTT.